These 28 T cell receptor beta chains originate from one sample sequenced in a study of cytomegalovirus exposure and HLA in healthy donors. 13 Jbeta primers and 60 Vbeta primers were used for the PCR. Assay used: immunoSEQ multiplex PCR; TCRdb lists only in-frame clones, some missing. Here the sample table reports some 76,000 clones. The sequencing sample was made of PBMCs. These receptors all come from a boy younger than 18 in good health and CMV-seronegative.

The chain combines TRBV25-1 with TRBJ2-5; D is uncertain. Trimming cost V 3 bases and J 4 bases, with 12 bases left between them. Germline CDR1 is MGHDK and CDR2 is SYGVNS. The CDR3 has 14 residues. The CDR3 reads CASSETRFGETQYF. DNA for the CDR3: TGTGCCAGCAGTGAGACGAGGTTCGGAGAGACCCAGTACTTC.

V gene TRBV10-3 combines with J gene TRBJ1-6; D remains unclear. The ends were cut back, 8 bases at V and 6 bases at J, with 14 bases in the middle. Germline values: CDR1 ENHRY, CDR2 SYGVKD. The CDR3 has 14 amino acids. CDR3: CAISPGGLNSPLHF. The CDR3 DNA reads as TGTGCCATCTCTCCCGGCGGGCTTAATTCACCCCTCCACTTT.

V gene TRBV5-4 combines with J gene TRBJ2-3; TRBD2 agrees at 13 bases. Trimming at V came to 3 bases and at J to 6 bases, leaving 7 bases not matched to a gene. CDR3 size: 16 residues. The germline V gene has CDR1 SGHNT and CDR2 YYREEE (reference sequence). The CDR3 sequence: CASSSGLAGAGDTQYF. CDR3 sequence (DNA): TGTGCCAGCAGCTCCGGACTAGCGGGAGCGGGTGATACGCAGTATTTT.

The CDR3 spells CASSQEALGRTEAFF. The CDR3 coding sequence is TGTGCCAGCAGCCAAGAGGCCCTAGGGAGGACTGAAGCTTTCTTT. This chain uses TRBV4-2 with TRBJ1-1; D is undetermined. This CDR3 contains 15 residues. CDR1 LGHNA and CDR2 YNFKEQ come from the germline V gene. V lost 0 bases and J lost 5, with 13 bases in between.

The gene calls are TRBV10-3 and TRBJ1-1; D might be TRBD1 (6 bases). Germline loops: CDR1 ENHRY, CDR2 SYGVKD. CDR3 length equals 12 residues. The V gene lost 0 bases and the J gene lost 8 bases, with 7 bases spanning the gap. The CDR3: CAISESTGEAFF. Written as DNA, the CDR3 is TGTGCCATCAGTGAGTCGACAGGCGAAGCTTTCTTT.

The chain carries TRBV4-3 and TRBJ1-2, with D possibly matching TRBD1 (6 bases). This CDR3 contains 15 residues. V lost 3 bases to trimming and J lost 8 bases, with 19 bases between them. Looked up from germline, CDR1 is LGHNA and CDR2 is YSLEER. CDR3 amino acids: CASSQDDRLRQGYTF. The CDR3 DNA is TGCGCCAGCAGCCAGGATGACAGGTTGCGTCAGGGCTACACCTTC.

The chain couples TRBV9 to TRBJ1-1, with D possibly TRBD1 on 6 matching bases. The CDR3 runs to 12 residues. Trimming took 3 bases from V and 8 from J, leaving 11 bases between them. In germline, CDR1 is SGDLS, CDR2 YYNGEE. CDR3 region: CASSEIRGEAFF. Written as DNA, the CDR3 is TGTGCCAGCAGCGAAATTAGGGGGGAAGCTTTCTTT.

The chain recombines TRBV18 with TRBJ2-3; 10 bases map to TRBD2. The germline gives CDR1 KGHSH, CDR2 LQKENI. Trimming at V came to 2 bases and at J to 5 bases, leaving 7 bases not matched to a gene. This CDR3 has 16 residues. CDR3 amino acids: CASSPSSGGAIDTQYF. The CDR3 nucleotides are TGTGCCAGCTCACCATCAAGCGGGGGGGCGATAGATACGCAGTATTTT.

For this clone: A junction end diverges from the germline sequence, so it may reflect a read error. Other nucleotide sequences from this sample produce the same CDR3. This sequence joins TRBV30 and TRBJ1-6, with D perhaps TRBD1 (5 bases). The CDR3 has 15 amino acids. Germline V gene data show CDR1 as GTSNPN and CDR2 as SVGIG (reference sequence). The CDR3 is CAWSGRRGDNSPLHF. For the CDR3, the DNA is TGTGCCTGGAGTGGACGAAGGGGCGATAATTCACCCCTACACTTT.

This sequence joins TRBV2 and TRBJ1-1; no firm D call. This CDR3 has 14 residues. The germline CDR1 and CDR2 sequences are SNHLY and FYNNEI. V lost 4 bases, J lost 0 bases, and 9 bases lay in between. CDR3 nucleotides: TGTGCCAGCAGTGTTGAGAGTTTGAACACTGAAGCTTTCTTT. It translates to CASSVESLNTEAFF.

The rearrangement links TRBV11-1 to TRBJ2-7; TRBD2 is a possible D gene (6 bases). The CDR3 extends over 14 amino acids. V gave up 4 bases and J gave up 2 bases, with 12 bases separating them. CDR1 is SGHAT and CDR2 is FQDESV in the germline V gene (reference sequence). Here the CDR3 DNA reads TGTGCCAGCAGCTCTGGAGCGGGCACCTACGAGCAGTACTTC. As protein: CASSSGAGTYEQYF.

The V call is TRBV5-1, the J call TRBJ1-3; D remains ambiguous. The germline V and J ends were trimmed by 0 bases and 4 bases, with 8 bases remaining between them. Germline assignment: CDR1 SGHRS and CDR2 YFSETQ. The CDR3 consists of 14 residues. In DNA, the CDR3 is TGCGCCAGCAGCTTGGCCGGGAACGGAAACACCATATATTTT. This sequence encodes CASSLAGNGNTIYF. Full variable domain (missing parts from reference TRBV5-1 and TRBJ1-3): KAGVTQTPRYLIKTRGQQVTLSCSPISGHRSVSWYQQTPGQGLQFLFEYFSETQRNKGNFPGRFSGRQFSNSRSEMNVSTLELGDSALYLCASSLAGNGNTIYFGEGSWLTVV.

This chain connects TRBV4-1 to TRBJ1-2, with D possibly TRBD1 on 5 matching bases. This CDR3 has 16 residues. Trimming removed 0 bases at V and 7 bases at J, with 18 bases between. CDR1 is MGHRA, CDR2 YSYEKL, per germline. CDR3 residues: CASSQEGTTAGSGYTF. DNA of the CDR3: TGCGCCAGCAGCCAAGAGGGTACGACGGCAGGGTCTGGCTACACCTTC.

The chain links TRBV5-4 to TRBJ2-1, with 13 bases identical to TRBD2. Germline CDR1 and CDR2: SGHNT and YYREEE (reference sequence). Trimming removed 4 bases from V and 12 bases from J; junction bases left unmatched: 7. CDR3 length: 14 residues. The CDR3 region has the DNA TGTGCCAGCAGCGAAGGGACTAGCGGGGCCTCGCAGTTCTTC. This codes for CASSEGTSGASQFF.

The rearrangement joins TRBV9 to TRBJ1-2; 10 bases line up with TRBD1. The V segment lost 4 bases and the J segment 0 bases; nucleotides outside the gene matches: 6. Germline values: CDR1 SGDLS, CDR2 YYNGEE. CDR3 length equals 16 residues. Here the CDR3 DNA reads TGTGCCAGCAGCCACCAGGGACAGGGGACTAACTATGGCTACACCTTC. This translates into CASSHQGQGTNYGYTF.

The chain uses TRBV11-1 and TRBJ2-1, with TRBD2 identical over 8 bases. CDR1 SGHAT and CDR2 FQDESV come from the germline V gene (reference sequence). The length of the CDR3 is 15 residues. V shed 3 bases and J 8 bases; nucleotides not matched to a gene: 9. CDR3 loop: CASSFSAGVNDEQFF. The CDR3 DNA sequence: TGTGCCAGCAGCTTTTCAGCGGGAGTAAACGATGAGCAGTTCTTC.

The rearrangement links TRBV2 to TRBJ2-5, with 7 positions matching TRBD1. Germline CDR1 is SNHLY and CDR2 is FYNNEI. The CDR3 is made up of 13 amino acids. Germline trimming cut 7 bases from V and 11 bases from J; bases unmatched to any gene: 13. The CDR3 here is CASKPDRVGEQYF. In nucleotides, the CDR3 is TGTGCCAGCAAACCCGACAGGGTTGGAGAGCAGTACTTC.

The chain is built from TRBV19 and TRBJ2-5; 8 nucleotides align to TRBD2. The CDR3 is 16 amino acids. With 3 bases clipped from V and 3 bases from J, the junction kept 9 bases outside the gene matches. The germline V gene encodes CDR1 LNHDA and CDR2 SQIVND (reference sequence). The DNA for the CDR3 is TGTGCCAGTAGTATCGGGGGGGCGCTTTTGGAAGAGACCCAGTACTTC. Its translation is CASSIGGALLEETQYF.

This rearrangement joins TRBV9 to TRBJ2-1; a possible D gene is TRBD2 (6 bases). This CDR3 has 14 amino acids. Germline V CDR1 and CDR2: SGDLS, YYNGEE. V was pared by 0 bases and J by 8 bases, with 12 bases between. DNA of the CDR3: TGTGCCAGCAGCGTAGAAGCCCGCGGGGATGAGCAGTTCTTC. Its translation: CASSVEARGDEQFF. Complete variable domain (other parts from reference TRBV9 and TRBJ2-1): DSGVTQTPKHLITATGQRVTLRCSPRSGDLSVYWYQQSLDQGLQFLIQYYNGEERAKGNILERFSAQQFPDLHSELNLSSLELGDSALYFCASSVEARGDEQFFGPGTRLTVL.

Remarks on this clone: This likely comes from a read error, as the CDR3 has no conserved phenylalanine or tryptophan at its end. The DNA is omitted, as the CDR3 cannot be located on it reliably, and the CDR3 follows TCRdb's listing. The chain joins TRBV9 to TRBJ2-7; the D call of TRBD1 is as the table states it, not checked on the DNA. Germline V gives CDR1 SGDLS, CDR2 YYNGEE. With termini counted, the CDR3 has 10 amino acids. CDR3 region: CASSPRGSFL.

The chain links TRBV30 to TRBJ1-2, with TRBD1 identical over 7 bases. The CDR3 consists of 15 residues. V was clipped by 8 bases and J by 6 bases; unmatched bases: 18. The germline V gene has CDR1 GTSNPN and CDR2 SVGIG (reference sequence). The CDR3 sequence is CAGKPPGQWGDGYTF. The CDR3 nucleotides read TGTGCCGGGAAACCACCGGGACAGTGGGGGGATGGCTACACCTTC.

V is TRBV5-1 and J is TRBJ2-7; D might be TRBD2 (6 bases). The germline V gene has CDR1 SGHRS and CDR2 YFSETQ. The CDR3 sequence is 14 residues long. V lost 0 bases and J 2 bases, leaving 9 bases between the germline ends. CDR3 bases: TGCGCCAGCAGCTTGGGCTCTAGCGCCTACGAGCAGTACTTC. Translation gives CASSLGSSAYEQYF.

The genes are TRBV5-1 and TRBJ2-1, with 9 bases lining up with TRBD2. Germline loops: CDR1 SGHRS, CDR2 YFSETQ. This CDR3 is 16 amino acids long. The ends lost 4 bases at V and 8 bases at J; junction bases unmatched: 13. The CDR3 coding sequence is TGCGCCAGCAGCCTGGGTGCGGGAGGGCCTCTCTATGAGCAGTTCTTC. Translation: CASSLGAGGPLYEQFF. Drawing the rest from reference TRBV5-1 and TRBJ2-1, the complete variable domain is KAGVTQTPRYLIKTRGQQVTLSCSPISGHRSVSWYQQTPGQGLQFLFEYFSETQRNKGNFPGRFSGRQFSNSRSEMNVSTLELGDSALYLCASSLGAGGPLYEQFFGPGTRLTVL.

The rearrangement uses TRBV7-2 and TRBJ2-7, with 9 nucleotides matching TRBD1. CDR3 size: 14 residues. V lost 3 bases to trimming and J lost 5 bases; unmatched junction nucleotides: 5. Looked up from germline, CDR1 is SGHTA and CDR2 is FQGNSA. The CDR3 DNA reads as TGTGCCAGCAGCTTCCGGGACAGGGACCACGAGCAGTACTTC. It codes for CASSFRDRDHEQYF.

The rearrangement uses TRBV9 and TRBJ1-1, with 8 positions matching TRBD1. The V gene end was trimmed by 4 bases and the J gene end by 4 bases; junction bases not matched to a gene: 15. Germline CDR1 and CDR2: SGDLS and YYNGEE. The CDR3 loop spans 17 amino acids. Here the CDR3 reads CASSPHSNEDRATEAFF. For the CDR3, the DNA is TGTGCCAGCAGCCCGCACTCAAACGAGGACAGGGCCACTGAAGCTTTCTTT.

CDR3 residues: CASSPILQGPEAFF. The CDR3 DNA sequence: TGTGCCAGTAGTCCTATCCTCCAGGGCCCTGAAGCTTTCTTT. V is TRBV19 and J is TRBJ1-1; a possible D gene is TRBD1 (5 bases). Trimming left V 5 bases short and J 6 bases short, with 16 bases between. CDR3 size: 14 residues. Germline CDR1 LNHDA, CDR2 SQIVND (reference sequence).

The V and J genes are TRBV15 and TRBJ2-3; D remains unclear. V was trimmed by 4 bases and J by 3 bases, leaving 14 bases between them. The CDR3 totals 15 residues. Per germline, CDR1 LNHNV and CDR2 YYDKDF (reference sequence). The CDR3 bases are TGTGCCACCAGCAACAGCTTGGTCAAAACAGATACGCAGTATTTT. Encoded protein: CATSNSLVKTDTQYF.

The genes are TRBV2 and TRBJ2-7; D is ambiguous. This CDR3 is built from 11 residues. Per the germline V gene, CDR1 is SNHLY and CDR2 is FYNNEI. V was clipped by 7 bases and J by 7 bases, with 11 bases between them. CDR3 DNA sequence: TGTGCCAGCAAAGAGGCTGGAGAGCAGTACTTC. Translating it yields CASKEAGEQYF.